A single sample gave rise to the 13 T cell receptor beta chains below, sequenced in a study of cytotoxic CD8 clonotypes in ibrutinib-treated CLL. Assay used: immunoSEQ multiplex PCR; TCRdb lists only in-frame clones, some missing. The profile shows 23,000 or so clones, approximately 68% of them singletons. Here the sequenced sample was PBMCs, taken after 24 months of ibrutinib treatment. The receptors shown here come from a human donor with chronic lymphocytic leukemia.

This clone appeared a single time. V and J are TRBV18 and TRBJ1-4, with 8 bases lining up with TRBD1. V lost 4 bases, J lost 11 bases, and 12 bases stayed unmatched. CDR1 and CDR2 from the germline V gene are KGHSH and LQKENI. This CDR3 region has 15 residues. CDR3 protein: CASSRDRTHERKLFF. CDR3 coding DNA: TGTGCCAGCTCACGGGACAGGACCCATGAAAGGAAACTGTTTTTT.

The V and J genes are TRBV27 and TRBJ2-1; D may correspond to TRBD1 or TRBD2 (5 bases each). The germline V gene has CDR1 MNHEY and CDR2 SMNVEV (reference sequence). The CDR3 contains 14 residues. V lost 3 bases and J lost 14, with 20 bases in between. The CDR3 DNA follows: TGTGCCAGCAGTTTTTCCGCTACCCGGGACGGCAAGTTCTTC. It specifies CASSFSATRDGKFF.

This clone appeared once. This chain uses TRBV29-1 with TRBJ1-1, with D maybe TRBD1 (6 bases). Germline V gene data show CDR1 as SQVTM and CDR2 as ANQGSEA. This CDR3 is built from 15 residues. Trimming pared 3 bases from V and 3 bases from J, leaving 17 bases between. In nucleotides, the CDR3 is TGCAGCGTTGAGGGGGGCGAGCAAAGGGACACTGAAGCTTTCTTT. Amino acid sequence: CSVEGGEQRDTEAFF.

The chain uses TRBV9 and TRBJ2-4; D gene ambiguous. The CDR3 is 14 amino acids. The germline V gene encodes CDR1 SGDLS and CDR2 YYNGEE. V was pared by 4 bases and J by 0 bases, with 8 bases between. The CDR3 DNA sequence: TGTGCCAGCAGCCCCCGACTAGCCAAAAACATTCAGTACTTC. It yields the protein CASSPRLAKNIQYF.

The chain has TRBV11-2 and TRBJ2-1, with D maybe TRBD2 (6 bases). The CDR3 is 14 residues long. From germline, CDR1 is SGHAT and CDR2 FQNNGV. Between the trimmed V and J ends, which lost 5 bases and 6 bases, there was a span of 14 bases. The CDR3 DNA sequence: TGTGCCAGCAGCCTTACTGGCGGGACCAATGAGCAGTTCTTC. It codes for CASSLTGGTNEQFF.

The rearrangement links TRBV19 to TRBJ2-2, with 8 bases aligning to TRBD1. Unmatched junction bases numbered 6, after V lost 7 bases and J lost 5 bases. CDR1 is LNHDA, CDR2 SQIVND, per germline (reference sequence). The CDR3 length is 14 residues. The CDR3 nucleotides read TGTGCCAGTAAATACCAGGGGGCGACCGGGGAGCTGTTTTTT. Translating gives CASKYQGATGELFF. Full variable domain (remainder filled in from reference TRBV19 and TRBJ2-2): DGGITQSPKYLFRKEGQNVTLSCEQNLNHDAMYWYRQDPGQGLRLIYYSQIVNDFQKGDIAEGYSVSREKKESFPLTVTSAQKNPTAFYLCASKYQGATGELFFGEGSRLTVL.

The rearrangement links TRBV10-1 to TRBJ2-3, with D possibly being TRBD1 (6 bases). This CDR3 is 13 amino acids long. Trimming shortened V by 7 bases and J by 4 bases, and 12 bases separated the two germline ends. Germline CDR1 WNHNN, CDR2 SYGVQD (reference sequence). The chain's CDR3 is CASNEQGADTQYF. DNA for the CDR3: TGCGCCAGCAATGAACAGGGCGCAGATACGCAGTATTTT.

This chain connects TRBV7-9 to TRBJ2-3; D gene unclear. CDR3 length: 15 residues. Germline CDR1 reads SEHNR; CDR2 reads FQNEAQ (reference sequence). The V end was cut by 3 bases, the J end by 1 base, with 11 bases between. The CDR3 region is CASSFKSGGTDTQYF. The CDR3 DNA follows: TGTGCCAGCAGCTTTAAATCCGGCGGCACAGATACGCAGTATTTT.

The chain is built from TRBV11-2 and TRBJ2-3; 11 nucleotides align to TRBD2. After removal of 1 base from V and 8 bases from J, the junction contained 8 bases not matched to a gene. In germline, CDR1 is SGHAT, CDR2 FQNNGV. This CDR3 comprises 16 residues. This CDR3 is CASSLVGLAGGATQYF. The CDR3 DNA sequence: TGTGCCAGCAGCTTAGTAGGCCTAGCGGGGGGAGCTACGCAGTATTTT.

The chain employs TRBV6-5 and TRBJ2-7; D call uncertain. Germline-derived CDR1 and CDR2 are MNHEY and SVGAGI. This CDR3 has 11 residues. Trimming cost V 1 base and J 4 bases, with 2 bases left between them. The CDR3 loop reads CASSYLYEQYF. As DNA, the CDR3 is TGTGCCAGCAGTTACTTATACGAGCAGTACTTC.

This clone was seen only once. The gene calls are TRBV11-2 and TRBJ1-1; D gene unclear. Germline V gene sequence: CDR1 SGHAT, CDR2 FQNNGV. Trimming stripped 5 bases from V and 4 bases from J, with 14 bases between. CDR3 length equals 14 residues. This CDR3 is CASSPRRVVTEAFF. Here the CDR3 DNA reads TGTGCCAGCAGCCCCCGAAGGGTAGTCACTGAAGCTTTCTTT.

The CDR3 is CASSQRGTSEGEQYF. The CDR3 region has the DNA TGTGCCAGCAGCCAGCGGGGGACTAGCGAGGGGGAGCAGTACTTC. The V gene is TRBV4-2, the J gene TRBJ2-7, with TRBD2 matching over 10 bases. Germline V lookup: CDR1 LGHNA, CDR2 YNFKEQ. The CDR3 is 15 amino acids. V dropped 3 bases and J dropped 7; count of bases not matched to a gene: 9.

V and J are TRBV12-5 and TRBJ2-5; D possibly matches TRBD1 or TRBD2 (5 bases each). Trimming cost V 4 bases and J 0 bases, with 12 bases left between them. Germline CDR1 and CDR2: LGHNT and FRNRAP. The CDR3 length is 15 residues. Here the CDR3 reads CASGSGTFNQETQYF. CDR3 nucleotide sequence: TGTGCTAGTGGTTCGGGGACGTTTAACCAAGAGACCCAGTACTTC.